Reported below is one T cell receptor (beta chain). What it recognizes is unknown. The data stem from a study of T cell repertoires in cytomegalovirus infection. Study-level background: Recently described HLA-C-restricted plus well-studied HLA-B-restricted CMV epitopes were used. A matching HLA type, together with CMV infection, was signaled by public TCR beta signatures.

General observations from the study: The study found HLA-C-restricted CMV-specific TCR beta clonotypes dominating the ex vivo response. Based on cumulative public TCR beta family frequency, carriers of CMV plus the relevant HLA were identified.

TCRdb ran MiXCR on the reads and lists one entry per CDR3 protein. The data contain around 710,000 distinct CDR3 sequences, around 29% of them singletons. V shed 1 base, J shed 0 bases, and the junction held 2 bases outside the gene matches. CDR3 length: 16 residues. From germline, CDR1 is SGHVS and CDR2 FQNEAQ. The chain uses TRBV7-8 and TRBJ2-7, with TRBD2 matching over 11 bases. The sequences come from cultured CD8+ T cells from PBMCs, collected from culture after CMV antigen stimulation. The receptor comes from a human donor in good health (CMV status not recorded). Some clones in this sample may be carry-over from other donors' samples. CDR3 DNA: TGTGCCAGCAGCTTAGAACTAGCGGGGGTCTCCTACGAGCAGTACGTC. The encoded protein is CASSLELAGVSYEQYV.